Below, 23 T cell receptor beta chains from the same sample are listed, as sequenced in a study of blood T cell repertoires in COVID-19. Sequenced by immunoSEQ multiplex PCR; TCRdb stores in-frame clones only, minus some. The data hold roughly 60,000 clones, with roughly 72% observed a single time. The sequenced sample consisted of peripheral blood. Receptors originate from a woman in her sixties or seventies with COVID-19, enrolled during active disease.

The gene calls are TRBV6-5 and TRBJ1-2, with 10 nucleotides matching TRBD1. Looked up from germline, CDR1 is MNHEY and CDR2 is SVGAGI. J was trimmed by 8 bases and V by 8 bases; bases with no gene match: 11. CDR3 length: 14 residues. The CDR3 nucleotides are TGTGCCAGCGGGAGGGGGACAGGGGAAGAAGGCTACACCTTC. Encoded protein: CASGRGTGEEGYTF.

The chain combines TRBV24-1 with TRBJ1-1; no reliable D call. V lost 5 bases, J lost 7 bases, and 16 bases lay in between. The germline V gene has CDR1 KGHDR and CDR2 SFDVKD. CDR3 length: 14 residues. The CDR3 spells CATSANLGGGEAFF. The CDR3 bases are TGTGCCACCAGTGCTAACCTGGGAGGCGGTGAAGCTTTCTTT.

The genes are TRBV6-5 and TRBJ1-1, with a tentative D call TRBD1 (5 bases). The V end lost 6 bases, the J end lost 1 base, and 6 bases lay between the germline ends. Germline V gene data show CDR1 as MNHEY and CDR2 as SVGAGI. The CDR3 is 12 amino acids. In DNA form, the CDR3 reads TGTGCCAGCAGAAGGGGGAACACTGAAGCTTTCTTT. This translates into CASRRGNTEAFF.

The chain uses TRBV19 and TRBJ2-1; tentatively, D is TRBD2 (6 bases). Trimming pared 2 bases from V and 4 bases from J, leaving 12 bases between. Germline V gene lookup returns CDR1 LNHDA and CDR2 SQIVND (reference sequence). There are 15 residues in the CDR3. The CDR3 is CASSIRDWSYNEQFF. CDR3 nucleotides: TGTGCCAGTAGTATAAGGGACTGGTCGTACAATGAGCAGTTCTTC.

The chain combines TRBV29-1 with TRBJ2-4; 7 bases match TRBD1. The V segment lost 7 bases and the J segment 3 bases; nucleotides outside the gene matches: 6. This CDR3 has 13 amino acids. Germline assignment: CDR1 SQVTM and CDR2 ANQGSEA. CDR3 nucleotide sequence: TGCAGCGCCACCGGGACAGACAAAAACATTCAGTACTTC. It translates to CSATGTDKNIQYF.

On this clone: The sample contains more than one DNA sequence encoding this CDR3. The chain employs TRBV7-8 and TRBJ1-5, with no clear D. CDR3 length: 13 amino acids. The V end lost 0 bases, the J end lost 4 bases, and 4 bases lay between the germline ends. Germline V gene sequence: CDR1 SGHVS, CDR2 FQNEAQ. The CDR3 region is CASSLARNQPQHF. DNA of the CDR3: TGTGCCAGCAGCTTAGCGCGAAATCAGCCCCAGCATTTT.

The V call is TRBV11-3, the J call TRBJ2-2; TRBD1 aligns across 11 bases. V lost 7 bases, J lost 6 bases, and 16 bases stayed unmatched. CDR1 and CDR2 (germline): SGHNT, YENEEA. CDR3 length: 18 residues. DNA for the CDR3: TGTGCCAGCACCGAACCCATCGGGACAGGGGGTCGGGCCGGGGAGCTGTTTTTT. It yields the protein CASTEPIGTGGRAGELFF.

The chain couples TRBV6-2 or TRBV6-3 to TRBJ2-1, with TRBD2 as a possible D gene (5 bases). This CDR3 has 13 amino acids. Trimming stripped 5 bases from V and 9 bases from J, with 14 bases between. Germline values: CDR1 MNHEY, CDR2 SVGEGT. CDR3 nucleotide sequence: TGTGCCAGCAGTGGACTGAGGGATGGTGAGCAGTTCTTC. As protein: CASSGLRDGEQFF.

The chain couples TRBV4-2 to TRBJ1-4; TRBD1 agrees at 10 bases. With 1 base clipped from V and 10 bases from J, the junction kept 6 bases outside the gene matches. This CDR3 region has 15 residues. Germline loops: CDR1 LGHNA, CDR2 YNFKEQ. CDR3 sequence: CASSQGAGTGAKLFF. The CDR3 nucleotides are TGTGCCAGCAGCCAAGGCGCCGGGACAGGGGCAAAACTGTTTTTT.

The chain is built from TRBV5-8 and TRBJ2-2, with a tentative D call TRBD2 (6 bases). Deletions cut 7 bases from V and 0 bases from J, with 13 bases between. CDR3 size: 15 residues. CDR1 SGHTS and CDR2 YDEGEE come from the germline V gene. The CDR3 is CASRRRVANTGELFF. The CDR3 nucleotides read TGTGCCAGCCGAAGGAGGGTCGCGAACACCGGGGAGCTGTTTTTT.

The sample holds a few counts of this clone. Written as DNA, the CDR3 is TGTGCCAGCCGACAGGACACCTACGAGCAGTACTTC. Translated, it gives CASRQDTYEQYF. The chain links TRBV6-5 to TRBJ2-7, with a possible D match to TRBD1 (6 bases). In germline, CDR1 is MNHEY, CDR2 SVGAGI. The V end lost 8 bases, the J end lost 2 bases, and 10 bases lay between the germline ends. The CDR3 runs 12 residues.

The V gene is TRBV3-1 (or the pseudogene TRBV3-2), the J gene TRBJ1-1; D is possibly TRBD1 (5 bases). The CDR3 is 14 amino acids. Trimming cost V 0 bases and J 7 bases, with 12 bases left between them. CDR1 is LGHDT and CDR2 is YNNKEL in the germline V gene (reference sequence). The CDR3 protein is CASSQDSDTGEAFF. The CDR3 DNA is TGTGCCAGCAGCCAAGATTCGGACACTGGTGAAGCTTTCTTT.

V usage is TRBV19 and J usage is TRBJ1-1, with D uncertain. The V gene's germline CDR1 is LNHDA and CDR2 SQIVND (reference sequence). Trimming pared 5 bases from V and 8 bases from J, leaving 15 bases between. The length of the CDR3 is 13 residues. The CDR3 loop is CASSASTLLEAFF. CDR3 DNA: TGTGCCAGTAGTGCCTCGACACTTTTGGAAGCTTTCTTT.

The rearrangement uses TRBV18 and TRBJ2-7; tentative D call: TRBD2 (6 bases). The CDR3 consists of 14 residues. Trimming took off 6 bases at V and 6 bases at J, with 18 bases between the two ends. Per the germline V gene, CDR1 is KGHSH and CDR2 is LQKENI. Written as DNA, the CDR3 is TGTGCCAGCTCGCGCCTCGGGACTGCTCGCGAGCAGTACTTC. It translates to CASSRLGTAREQYF. Based on the CDR3 plus reference TRBV18 and TRBJ2-7, the full variable domain is NAGVMQNPRHLVRRRGQEARLRCSPMKGHSHVYWYRQLPEEGLKFMVYLQKENIIDESGMPKERFSAEFPKEGPSILRIQQVVRGDSAAYFCASSRLGTAREQYFGPGTRLTVT.

V gene TRBV12-5 combines with J gene TRBJ2-5, with TRBD2 identical over 11 bases. J lost 1 base, V lost 2 bases, and 6 bases had no gene match. From germline, CDR1 is LGHNT and CDR2 FRNRAP. The CDR3 is 17 residues long. CDR3 nucleotide sequence: TGTGCTAGTGGTTTGTTTTCGACTAGCGGGACCCAAGAGACCCAGTACTTC. It is translated as CASGLFSTSGTQETQYF.

The V and J genes are TRBV5-1 and TRBJ1-1; TRBD1 might be the D (5 bases). Trimming left V 5 bases short and J 4 bases short, with 6 bases between. Germline CDR1 and CDR2: SGHRS and YFSETQ. The CDR3 extends over 11 amino acids. The CDR3 DNA reads TGCGCCAGCAGGGGGGGCACTGAAGCTTTCTTT. Translating gives CASRGGTEAFF.

This clone turned up a few times. The genes are TRBV7-9 and TRBJ1-2; D may be TRBD1 (5 bases). From germline, CDR1 is SEHNR and CDR2 FQNEAQ (reference sequence). The germline V and J ends were trimmed by 1 base and 3 bases, with 12 bases remaining between them. The CDR3 consists of 15 residues. CDR3 in DNA: TGTGCCAGCAGCTTAGGAGATAGGGGTGACTATGGCTACACCTTC. Encoded protein: CASSLGDRGDYGYTF.

The sample holds one count of this clone. The DNA for the CDR3 is TGTGCCAGCAGCCCCTTCGAGCGGGATTATGAGCAGTTCTTC. It encodes CASSPFERDYEQFF. The rearrangement uses TRBV11-3 and TRBJ2-1; TRBD2 matches at 7 bases. The germline V gene encodes CDR1 SGHNT and CDR2 YENEEA. The V gene end was trimmed by 5 bases and the J gene end by 8 bases; junction bases not matched to a gene: 9. This CDR3 is 14 amino acids long.

The V gene is TRBV4-1, the J gene TRBJ2-1; 11 bases line up with TRBD2. This CDR3 has 14 amino acids. Germline CDR1 is MGHRA and CDR2 is YSYEKL. V was pared by 5 bases and J by 6 bases, with 3 bases of the junction left unmatched. The CDR3 region has the DNA TGCGCCAGCAGCGGACTAGCGGGCCTCAATGAGCAGTTCTTC. This codes for CASSGLAGLNEQFF.

V usage is TRBV4-1 and J usage is TRBJ2-2; D call uncertain. In germline, CDR1 is MGHRA, CDR2 YSYEKL. Trimming removed 4 bases from V and 2 bases from J, with 8 bases in between. The CDR3 is made up of 14 amino acids. As DNA, the CDR3 is TGCGCCAGCAGCCCAGTTATAAACACCGGGGAGCTGTTTTTT. It encodes CASSPVINTGELFF.

V gene TRBV28 combines with J gene TRBJ1-2; a weak D match, TRBD1 (5 bases). This CDR3 has 12 amino acids. V was shortened by 5 bases and J by 6 bases, with 10 bases between the two germline ends. CDR1 MDHEN and CDR2 SYDVKM come from the germline V gene. The CDR3 DNA reads TGTGCCAGCAGTATCAGGGAGGATGGCTACACCTTC. Its translation is CASSIREDGYTF.

This chain connects TRBV6-1 to TRBJ2-7; no clear D. Trimming removed 1 base at V and 3 bases at J, with 16 bases between. Germline V gene sequence: CDR1 MNHNS, CDR2 SASEGT. This CDR3 is built from 16 residues. CDR3 bases: TGTGCCAGCAGTGAAGGGTCTCCGGTTTCGCACTACGAGCAGTACGTC. Translation: CASSEGSPVSHYEQYV.

The chain joins TRBV28 to TRBJ1-1, with D possibly being TRBD1 (5 bases). Germline lookup yields CDR1 MDHEN and CDR2 SYDVKM. The CDR3 is 15 amino acids. V lost 3 bases, J lost 0 bases, and 11 bases lay in between. In nucleotides, the CDR3 is TGTGCCAGCAGTTTGGGGCAACCAATGAACACTGAAGCTTTCTTT. This gives the protein CASSLGQPMNTEAFF.